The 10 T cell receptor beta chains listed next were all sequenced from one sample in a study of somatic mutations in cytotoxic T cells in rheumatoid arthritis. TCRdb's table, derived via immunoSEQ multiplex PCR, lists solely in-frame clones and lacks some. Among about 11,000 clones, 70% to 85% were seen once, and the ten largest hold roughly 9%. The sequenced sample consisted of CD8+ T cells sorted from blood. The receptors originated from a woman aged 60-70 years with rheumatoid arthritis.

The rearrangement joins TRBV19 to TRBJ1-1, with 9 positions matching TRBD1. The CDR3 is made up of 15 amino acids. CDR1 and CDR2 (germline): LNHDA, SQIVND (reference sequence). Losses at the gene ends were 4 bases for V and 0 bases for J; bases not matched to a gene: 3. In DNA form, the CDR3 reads TGTGCCAGTAGTAGACAGGGGGGCATGAACACTGAAGCTTTCTTT. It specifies CASSRQGGMNTEAFF.

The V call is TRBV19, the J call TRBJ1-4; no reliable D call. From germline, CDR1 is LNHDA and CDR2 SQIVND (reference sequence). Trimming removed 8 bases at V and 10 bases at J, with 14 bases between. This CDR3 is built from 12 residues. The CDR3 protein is CASGYSSVKLFF. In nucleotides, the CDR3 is TGTGCCAGTGGTTATTCGTCAGTAAAACTGTTTTTT. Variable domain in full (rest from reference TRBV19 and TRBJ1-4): DGGITQSPKYLFRKEGQNVTLSCEQNLNHDAMYWYRQDPGQGLRLIYYSQIVNDFQKGDIAEGYSVSREKKESFPLTVTSAQKNPTAFYLCASGYSSVKLFFGSGTQLSVL.

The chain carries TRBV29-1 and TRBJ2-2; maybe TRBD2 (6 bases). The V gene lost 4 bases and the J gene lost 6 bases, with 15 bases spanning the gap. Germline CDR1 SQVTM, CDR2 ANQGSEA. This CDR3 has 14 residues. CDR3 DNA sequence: TGCAGCGTTGTGGGACTCCAGTCGTCCGGGGAGCTGTTTTTT. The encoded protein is CSVVGLQSSGELFF.

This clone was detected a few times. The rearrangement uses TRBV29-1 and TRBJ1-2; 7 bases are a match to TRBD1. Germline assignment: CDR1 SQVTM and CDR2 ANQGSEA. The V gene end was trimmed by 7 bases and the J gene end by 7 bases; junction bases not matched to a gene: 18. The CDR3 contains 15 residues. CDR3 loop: CSAGWAGGNGFGYTF. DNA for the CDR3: TGCAGCGCCGGATGGGCAGGGGGTAATGGTTTTGGCTACACCTTC.

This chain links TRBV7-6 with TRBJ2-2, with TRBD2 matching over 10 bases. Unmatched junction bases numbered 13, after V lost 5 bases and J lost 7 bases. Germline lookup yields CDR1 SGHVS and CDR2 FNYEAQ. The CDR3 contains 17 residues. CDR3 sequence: CASSPWDLAGDLGELFF. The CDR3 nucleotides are TGTGCCAGCAGCCCTTGGGACCTAGCGGGAGATCTCGGGGAGCTGTTTTTT.

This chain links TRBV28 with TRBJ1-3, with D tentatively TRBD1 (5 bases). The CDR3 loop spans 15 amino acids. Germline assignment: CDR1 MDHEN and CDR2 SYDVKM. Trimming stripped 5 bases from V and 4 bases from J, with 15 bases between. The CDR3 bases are TGTGCCAGCAGTCTGCGACAGCCCCCAGGAAACACCATATATTTT. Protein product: CASSLRQPPGNTIYF.

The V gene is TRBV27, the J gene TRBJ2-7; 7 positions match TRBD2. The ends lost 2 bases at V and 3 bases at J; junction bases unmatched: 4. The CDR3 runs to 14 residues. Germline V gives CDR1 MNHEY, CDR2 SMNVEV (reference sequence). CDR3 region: CASSLAGEGYEQYF. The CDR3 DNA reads TGTGCCAGCAGTTTAGCGGGGGAGGGCTACGAGCAGTACTTC.

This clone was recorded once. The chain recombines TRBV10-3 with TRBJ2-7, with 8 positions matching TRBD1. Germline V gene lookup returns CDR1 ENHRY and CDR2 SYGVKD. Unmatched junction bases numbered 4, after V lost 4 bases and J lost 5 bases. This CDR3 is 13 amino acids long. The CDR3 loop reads CAISGTGFDEQYF. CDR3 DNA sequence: TGTGCCATCAGTGGGACAGGGTTCGACGAGCAGTACTTC.

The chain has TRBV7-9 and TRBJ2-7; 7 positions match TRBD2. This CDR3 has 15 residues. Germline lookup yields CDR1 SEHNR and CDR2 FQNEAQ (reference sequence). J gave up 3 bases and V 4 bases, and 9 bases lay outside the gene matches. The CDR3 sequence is CASSSASGGVYEQYF. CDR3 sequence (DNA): TGTGCCAGCAGCTCCGCCTCGGGGGGAGTCTACGAGCAGTACTTC.

The CDR3: CASSPTSGSYEQYF. In nucleotides, the CDR3 is TGTGCCAGCAGTCCGACTAGCGGGTCCTACGAGCAGTACTTC. The chain combines TRBV27 with TRBJ2-7; 10 nucleotides match TRBD2. This CDR3 spans 14 amino acids. CDR1 and CDR2 from the germline V gene are MNHEY and SMNVEV (reference sequence). The J segment lost 1 base and the V segment lost 5 bases, leaving 2 bases of the junction unmatched.